The subject of this entry is one TCR beta chain. Antigen: not known. The CDR3 extends over 17 amino acids. CDR1 and CDR2 from the germline V gene are GTSNPN and SVGIG (reference sequence). V was shortened by 0 bases and J by 0 bases, with 12 bases between the two germline ends. This sample was taken from a study of radiotherapy plus CTLA-4 blockade in lung cancer. The study, taken as a whole, reports: TCR clones from tumors expanded in blood after radiotherapy plus ipilimumab. Alongside interferon-beta, early blood T cell clone dynamics were reportedly the best predictor of response.

Here immunoSEQ multiplex PCR was the method, and the copy in TCRdb shows in-frame clones only, minus some. In the table there are about 80,000 clones, more than 75% of which are singletons. It was focal radiation plus CTLA-4 blockade with ipilimumab that patients with chemo-refractory metastatic non-small-cell lung cancer received. The chain is built from TRBV30 and TRBJ2-6; the D gene is possibly TRBD2 (6 bases). The clonotype was recovered from a human donor with non-small cell lung cancer who had stable disease on radiotherapy plus ipilimumab. This specimen was peripheral blood, taken from a patient treated with radiotherapy plus ipilimumab. CDR3 DNA sequence: TGTGCCTGGAGTGTGGGAGGCTTTAGCTCTGGGGCCAACGTCCTGACTTTC. Translating it yields CAWSVGGFSSGANVLTF.